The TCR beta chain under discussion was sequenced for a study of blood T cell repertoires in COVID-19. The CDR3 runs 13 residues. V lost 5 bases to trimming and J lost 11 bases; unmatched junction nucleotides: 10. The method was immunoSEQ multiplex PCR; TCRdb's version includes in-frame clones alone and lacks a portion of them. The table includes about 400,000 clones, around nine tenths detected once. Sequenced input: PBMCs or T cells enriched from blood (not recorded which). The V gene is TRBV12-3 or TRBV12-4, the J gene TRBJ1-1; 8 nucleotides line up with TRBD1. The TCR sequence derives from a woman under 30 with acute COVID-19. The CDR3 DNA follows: TGTGCCAGCAGTGCCACAGGGGGTGTAGGGGCTTTCTTT. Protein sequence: CASSATGGVGAFF.